This T cell receptor beta chain was observed in a study of Graves' ophthalmopathy and Graves' hyperthyroidism. Regarding the study as a whole: A 13-signature model separated ophthalmopathy from stable hyperthyroidism, around 88% sensitivity, 65% to 82% specificity. Most expanded clonotypes in thyroid above 0.001 frequency also showed up in blood.

In the case of this clonotype: Antigen: not known.

Between the trimmed V and J ends, which lost 4 bases and 6 bases, there was a span of 12 bases. The CDR3 extends over 14 amino acids. Germline V gene sequence: CDR1 SGHDN, CDR2 FVKESK. Investigators amplified TCR beta CDR3 regions from RNA transcripts. An initial RT-PCR round employing HTBI primers preceded a second-round multiplex PCR. Each CDR3 protein gets one entry after TCRdb re-called the multiplex PCR reads with MiXCR. The table lists over a million distinct CDR3 sequences, less than 45% of them singletons. This chain uses TRBV14 with TRBJ2-2; D may match TRBD1 or TRBD2 (6 bases each). This sequence originates from an adult man with Graves' hyperthyroidism. Specimen: peripheral blood or thyroid tissue (not recorded which). CDR3 coding DNA: TGTGCCAGCAGCCCGTGGGGGGCCGCCGGGGAGCTGTTTTTT. Translation gives CASSPWGAAGELFF. Full variable domain (rest looked up from reference TRBV14 and TRBJ2-2): EAGVTQFPSHSVIEKGQTVTLRCDPISGHDNLYWYRRVMGKEIKFLLHFVKESKQDESGMPNNRFLAERTGGTYSTLKVQPAELEDSGVYFCASSPWGAAGELFFGEGSRLTVL.